The 15 T cell receptor beta chains listed next were all sequenced from one sample in a study of blood T cell repertoires in COVID-19. The data were produced by immunoSEQ multiplex PCR, yet TCRdb's version contains in-frame clones alone and is incomplete. The sample has about 260,000 clones, about four fifths seen once; the top ten hold more than 1.5%. Sequenced material: peripheral blood. The receptors come from a woman between 40 and 55 years old who had recovered from COVID-19.

This chain links TRBV7-9 with TRBJ2-5, with 7 bases fitting TRBD2. J gave up 8 bases and V 2 bases, and 11 bases lay outside the gene matches. The CDR3 totals 15 residues. CDR1 and CDR2 from the germline V gene are SEHNR and FQNEAQ (reference sequence). CDR3 sequence (DNA): TGTGCCAGCAGCTTACTCGCGGACCGGGGGGATACCCAGTACTTC. Its protein product is CASSLLADRGDTQYF.

The chain employs TRBV10-3 and TRBJ1-6; D perhaps matches TRBD1 (5 bases). Trimming took off 0 bases at V and 10 bases at J, with 16 bases between the two ends. The germline V gene has CDR1 ENHRY and CDR2 SYGVKD. The CDR3 length is 16 residues. The CDR3 is CAISESGGGERSPLHF. In nucleotides, the CDR3 is TGTGCCATCAGTGAGTCCGGCGGGGGGGAGAGGTCACCCCTCCACTTT.

Remarks on this clone: The missing conserved phenylalanine or tryptophan at the end of this CDR3 makes a read error likely. The gene calls are TRBV5-1 and TRBJ2-7; TRBD1 aligns across 7 bases. The length of the CDR3 is 14 residues. The germline V gene has CDR1 SGHRS and CDR2 YFSETQ. In DNA, the CDR3 is TGCGCCAGCAGCTCACAGGGGCCCTCCGACGAGCAGTACTCC. It yields the protein CASSSQGPSDEQYS.

The V gene is TRBV4-2, the J gene TRBJ2-1; 8 positions agree with TRBD2. The CDR3 runs 17 residues. V lost 3 bases to trimming and J lost 6 bases; unmatched junction nucleotides: 13. In germline, CDR1 is LGHNA, CDR2 YNFKEQ. CDR3 region: CASSQVRGGGVSNEQFF. CDR3 bases: TGTGCCAGCAGCCAGGTCCGGGGGGGCGGAGTATCCAATGAGCAGTTCTTC.

J is TRBJ1-2 and V is TRBV30, with 7 positions matching TRBD1. There are 17 residues in the CDR3. V trimming: 1 base; J trimming: 2 bases; junction bases outside the gene matches: 13. Germline loops: CDR1 GTSNPN, CDR2 SVGIG (reference sequence). CDR3: CAWSGPYLTGLNYGYTF. The CDR3 nucleotides are TGTGCCTGGAGTGGACCTTATTTGACAGGGCTAAACTATGGCTACACCTTC.

V gene TRBV9 combines with J gene TRBJ2-1; 7 bases match TRBD1. The junction had 3 bases not matched to a gene; V was cut back by 3 bases and J by 6 bases. Germline lookup yields CDR1 SGDLS and CDR2 YYNGEE. This CDR3 comprises 13 residues. CDR3 loop: CASSGTGLNEQFF. CDR3 DNA sequence: TGTGCCAGCAGCGGGACAGGACTCAATGAGCAGTTCTTC.

The V call is TRBV24-1, the J call TRBJ2-7; weak D call: TRBD1 (6 bases). Germline-derived CDR1 and CDR2 are KGHDR and SFDVKD. The V gene lost 5 bases and the J gene lost 9 bases, with 13 bases spanning the gap. The CDR3 has 12 amino acids. The CDR3 sequence: CATSAKGERQYF. The CDR3 bases are TGTGCCACCAGTGCGAAGGGGGAACGGCAGTACTTC.

J is TRBJ1-1 and V is TRBV18; D is undetermined. Germline values: CDR1 KGHSH, CDR2 LQKENI. Trimming took off 0 bases at V and 2 bases at J, with 7 bases between the two ends. The CDR3 is made up of 14 amino acids. CDR3 bases: TGTGCCAGCTCACCACCGAACAGCAACACTGAAGCTTTCTTT. Residues: CASSPPNSNTEAFF.

The gene calls are TRBV5-1 and TRBJ2-7, with 7 positions matching TRBD1. Germline V gene sequence: CDR1 SGHRS, CDR2 YFSETQ. With V trimmed by 0 bases and J by 7 bases, 10 bases remained unmatched. The CDR3 contains 15 residues. The DNA for the CDR3 is TGCGCCAGCAGCTTGGGGGGACAGAACACGTTGGAGCAGTACTTC. Translation gives CASSLGGQNTLEQYF.

The chain employs TRBV5-1 and TRBJ1-3; 7 nucleotides align to TRBD1. Germline CDR1 is SGHRS and CDR2 is YFSETQ. The CDR3 is 17 residues long. V lost 3 bases to trimming and J lost 0 bases; unmatched junction nucleotides: 9. The CDR3 DNA reads as TGCGCCAGCAGCTCGTTATTACAGGGGAACTCTGGAAACACCATATATTTT. It yields the protein CASSSLLQGNSGNTIYF. Based on the CDR3 plus reference TRBV5-1 and TRBJ1-3, the full variable domain is KAGVTQTPRYLIKTRGQQVTLSCSPISGHRSVSWYQQTPGQGLQFLFEYFSETQRNKGNFPGRFSGRQFSNSRSEMNVSTLELGDSALYLCASSSLLQGNSGNTIYFGEGSWLTVV.

The chain couples TRBV7-9 to TRBJ2-5, with 12 bases that match TRBD2. Looked up from germline, CDR1 is SEHNR and CDR2 is FQNEAQ (reference sequence). The CDR3 length is 15 residues. Losses at the gene ends were 3 bases for V and 2 bases for J; bases not matched to a gene: 1. CDR3 amino acids: CASSFGLAGQETQYF. DNA for the CDR3: TGTGCCAGCAGCTTCGGACTAGCGGGGCAAGAGACCCAGTACTTC. Complete variable domain (other parts from reference TRBV7-9 and TRBJ2-5): DTGVSQNPRHKITKRGQNVTFRCDPISEHNRLYWYRQTLGQGPEFLTYFQNEAQLEKSRLLSDRFSAERPKGSFSTLEIQRTEQGDSAMYLCASSFGLAGQETQYFGPGTRLLVL.

The chain couples TRBV9 to TRBJ2-3; no definite D call. The CDR3 is 12 amino acids. The germline V and J ends were trimmed by 1 base and 4 bases, with 4 bases remaining between them. The germline gives CDR1 SGDLS, CDR2 YYNGEE. The CDR3 reads CASSVSADTQYF. CDR3 DNA: TGTGCCAGCAGCGTAAGCGCAGATACGCAGTATTTT.

V and J are TRBV5-1 and TRBJ2-1; no firm D call. The CDR3 is 14 amino acids. V was cut by 2 bases and J by 0 bases, with 6 bases left in between. CDR1 and CDR2 from the germline V gene are SGHRS and YFSETQ. The CDR3 is CASSFLGSYNEQFF. DNA of the CDR3: TGCGCCAGCAGCTTCCTAGGCTCCTACAATGAGCAGTTCTTC. Supplemented by reference TRBV5-1 and TRBJ2-1, the full variable domain reads KAGVTQTPRYLIKTRGQQVTLSCSPISGHRSVSWYQQTPGQGLQFLFEYFSETQRNKGNFPGRFSGRQFSNSRSEMNVSTLELGDSALYLCASSFLGSYNEQFFGPGTRLTVL.

The chain uses TRBV11-3 and TRBJ2-2, with a possible D match to TRBD2 (6 bases). The CDR3 runs 16 residues. Germline CDR1 reads SGHNT; CDR2 reads YENEEA. V was cut by 6 bases and J by 7 bases, with 21 bases left in between. This chain's CDR3 is CASRKGYRLEGGELFF. The DNA of the CDR3 is TGTGCCAGCAGAAAGGGCTACAGGTTGGAGGGCGGGGAGCTGTTTTTT.

J is TRBJ1-1 and V is TRBV11-2; D is unclear. V lost 4 bases and J 0 bases, leaving 12 bases between the germline ends. Germline V lookup: CDR1 SGHAT, CDR2 FQNNGV. CDR3 length: 15 amino acids. CDR3 coding DNA: TGTGCCAGCAGCTCGGGTGGCAACATGAACACTGAAGCTTTCTTT. Translated: CASSSGGNMNTEAFF.